This T cell receptor beta chain originates from a study of blood T cell repertoires in COVID-19. The CDR3 consists of 14 residues. CDR1 MNHNS and CDR2 SASEGT come from the germline V gene. Losses at the gene ends were 2 bases for V and 8 bases for J; bases not matched to a gene: 8. TCRdb's table, derived via immunoSEQ multiplex PCR, lists solely in-frame clones and lacks some. The table shows 400,000 to 450,000 clones, with 70% to 90% occurring only once. The gene calls are TRBV6-1 and TRBJ1-2; 7 bases match TRBD1. Sequencing input: peripheral blood. The TCR was taken from a man aged 18-30 years with COVID-19, enrolled during active disease. The CDR3 DNA follows: TGTGCCAGCAGTGAAAGTAAGGGGGCGATGGGCTACACCTTC. It encodes CASSESKGAMGYTF.